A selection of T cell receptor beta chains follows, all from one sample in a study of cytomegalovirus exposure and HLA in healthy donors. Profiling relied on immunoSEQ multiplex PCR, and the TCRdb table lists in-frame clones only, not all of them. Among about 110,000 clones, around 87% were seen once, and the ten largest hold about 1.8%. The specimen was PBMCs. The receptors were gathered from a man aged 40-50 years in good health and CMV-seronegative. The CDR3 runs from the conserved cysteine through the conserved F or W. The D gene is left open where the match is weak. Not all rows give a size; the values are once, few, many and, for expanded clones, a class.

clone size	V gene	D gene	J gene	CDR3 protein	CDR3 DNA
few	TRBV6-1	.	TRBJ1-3	CASSEMMGLQGQNTIYF	TGTGCCAGCAGTGAAATGATGGGGTTGCAGGGCCAGAACACCATATATTTT
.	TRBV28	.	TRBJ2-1	CASLQDSYNEQFF	TGTGCCAGCCTCCAGGACTCCTACAATGAGCAGTTCTTC
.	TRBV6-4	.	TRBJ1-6	CASSDSKPGGSPLHF	TGTGCCAGCAGTGACTCGAAACCCGGTGGTTCACCCCTCCACTTT
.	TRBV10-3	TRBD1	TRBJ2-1	CAISGRDRGDNEQFF	TGTGCCATCAGTGGTCGGGACAGGGGGGACAATGAGCAGTTCTTC
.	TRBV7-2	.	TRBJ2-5	CASSPLEGWETQYF	TGTGCCAGCAGCCCTCTGGAGGGATGGGAGACCCAGTACTTC
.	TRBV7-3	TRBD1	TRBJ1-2	CASSLGTGAGYTF	TGTGCCAGCAGCTTAGGGACAGGGGCTGGCTACACCTTC
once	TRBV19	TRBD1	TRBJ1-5	CASSMGTGTGGQPQHF	TGTGCCAGTAGTATGGGAACCGGGACAGGGGGGCAGCCCCAGCATTTT
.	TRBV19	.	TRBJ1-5	CASTAAAGDGNQPQHF	TGTGCCAGTACTGCGGCAGCCGGCGATGGCAATCAGCCCCAGCATTTT
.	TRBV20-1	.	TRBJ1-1	CSDITRTEAFF	TGCAGCGACATAACCAGGACAGAGGCTTTCTTT
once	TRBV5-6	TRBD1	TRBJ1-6	CASSLTGGRNSPLHF	TGTGCCAGCAGCTTAACAGGGGGCCGGAATTCACCCCTCCACTTT